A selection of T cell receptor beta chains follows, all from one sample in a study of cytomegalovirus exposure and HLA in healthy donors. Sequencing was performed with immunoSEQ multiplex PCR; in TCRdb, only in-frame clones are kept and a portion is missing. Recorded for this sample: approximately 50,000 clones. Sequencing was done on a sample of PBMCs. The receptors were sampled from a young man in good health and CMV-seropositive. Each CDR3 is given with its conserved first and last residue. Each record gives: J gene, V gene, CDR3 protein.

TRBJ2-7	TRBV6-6	CASSYMAGGNEQYF
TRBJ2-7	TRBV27	CASSSPGLAPEQYF
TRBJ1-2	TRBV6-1	CASREGTGRYIYGYTF
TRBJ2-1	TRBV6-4	CASSDSNGRLNEQFF
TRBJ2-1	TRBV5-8	CASSVGTINNEQFF
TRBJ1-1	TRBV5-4	CASSQNMNTEAFF
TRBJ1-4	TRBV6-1	CVSSGLRGENEKLFF
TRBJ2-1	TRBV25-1	CASSEWTGQVNEQFF
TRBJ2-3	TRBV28	CAVLGHPTDTQYF
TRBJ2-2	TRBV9	CASSVGPQGRGTGELFF
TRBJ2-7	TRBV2	CAIPRRTVDSYEQYF
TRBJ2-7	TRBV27	CASSLSPSGRFSYEQYF
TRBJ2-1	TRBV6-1	CAVRDRDYNEQFF
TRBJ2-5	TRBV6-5	CASARTAGDKETQYF
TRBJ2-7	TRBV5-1	CASSLAAGEVYEQYF
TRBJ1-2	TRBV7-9	CASSLSQDGYTF
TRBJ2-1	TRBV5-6	CASSGLADEQFF
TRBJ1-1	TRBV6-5	CASTHRGKAFF
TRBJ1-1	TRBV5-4	CASSQTGGRTEAFF
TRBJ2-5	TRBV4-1	CASSGTSGPQETQYF
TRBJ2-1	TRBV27	CASSAGVHNEQFF
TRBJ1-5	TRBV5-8	CASSLDRDRGSQPQHF
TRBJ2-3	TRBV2	CASSEVERDTQYF
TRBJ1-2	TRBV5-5	CASSLTVQGSYGYTF
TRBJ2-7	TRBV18	CASSQGQAISYEQYF
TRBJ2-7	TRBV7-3	CASSLEPIYEQYF
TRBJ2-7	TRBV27	CASSLSGQRDLYEQYF
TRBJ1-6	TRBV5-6	CASSFSTTGRNSPLHF
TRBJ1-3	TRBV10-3	CAISERDTSGNTIYF
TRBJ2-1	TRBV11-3	CASSRAGHNEQFF
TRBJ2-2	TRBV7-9	CASSLARQGVTGELFF
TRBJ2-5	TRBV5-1	CASSLGQGTEQYF
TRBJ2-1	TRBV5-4	CASSLAGAGRNNEQFF
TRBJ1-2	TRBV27	CASSLAGDGIGYTF
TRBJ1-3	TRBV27	CASSFSQGVGNTIYF
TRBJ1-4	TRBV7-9	CASSHGDRVNEKLFF
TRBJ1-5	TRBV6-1	CASSVFLGGLVQPQHF
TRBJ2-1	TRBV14	CASSQGLAGGSNEQFF
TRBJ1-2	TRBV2	CASKGGGRYGYTF
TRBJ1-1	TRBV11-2	CASSHVLTEAFF
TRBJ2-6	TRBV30	CAWIRGPGANVLTF
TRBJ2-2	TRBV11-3	CASSLNTGELFF